This T cell receptor (beta chain) came from a study of PD-1 blockade in classical Hodgkin lymphoma. Overall study findings and caveats: Patients who began taking nivolumab under 1 year after ASCT were left out. There was a significant rise in CD4+ TCR diversity by C4D1, with no such rise for CD8+. Newly diagnosed patients reportedly had lower baseline TCR diversity than healthy donors.

The repertoire was sequenced with immunoSEQ multiplex PCR; TCRdb's copy has only in-frame clones and lacks some. The data hold 25,000 to 30,000 clones, with under 85% observed a single time. In the case of this clone: What it binds is not known.

There was relapse after autologous stem cell transplantation in every patient, and there was variation in brentuximab vedotin exposure. Complete response, partial response or progressive disease were the best responses. This receptor was taken from a human donor with classical Hodgkin lymphoma. The specimen was peripheral blood mononuclear cells (PBMCs), collected before the second cycle of nivolumab.

The CDR3 is CASSSRQGVQAFF. CDR3 nucleotides: TGTGCCAGCAGCTCCAGACAGGGGGTCCAAGCTTTCTTT. The rearrangement links TRBV7-3 to TRBJ1-1; 9 bases are a match to TRBD1. The germline CDR1 and CDR2 sequences are SGHTA and FQGTGA. The CDR3 length is 13 residues. V shed 4 bases, J shed 9 bases, and the junction held 6 bases outside the gene matches.